These 13 T cell receptor beta chains share one sample of origin, sequenced in a study of shared clonotypes between healthy human individuals. Method: immunoSEQ multiplex PCR; TCRdb's copy keeps in-frame clones and lacks some. The sample records about 1,500,000 clones, more than 95% being singletons. Material: naive CD4+ T cells sorted from blood. Subset of the sample: CD45RA+ positively selected. These TCRs come from a man aged 30 to 39 in good health.

The rearrangement links TRBV11-2 to TRBJ2-4, with 10 bases matching TRBD2. In germline, CDR1 is SGHAT, CDR2 FQNNGV. After removal of 5 bases from V and 6 bases from J, the junction contained 4 bases not matched to a gene. This CDR3 is built from 14 residues. The CDR3 here is CASSRSGRANIQYF. The DNA for the CDR3 is TGTGCCAGCAGCCGAAGCGGGAGGGCAAACATTCAGTACTTC. The whole variable domain, remainder taken from reference TRBV11-2 and TRBJ2-4, is EAGVAQSPRYKIIEKRQSVAFWCNPISGHATLYWYQQILGQGPKLLIQFQNNGVVDDSQLPKDRFSAERLKGVDSTLKIQPAKLEDSAVYLCASSRSGRANIQYFGAGTRLSVL.

The rearrangement links TRBV23-1 to TRBJ2-3; 7 bases agree with TRBD1. TRBV23-1 is placed among ORFs of uncertain function. The J segment lost 3 bases and the V segment lost 3 bases, leaving 12 bases of the junction unmatched. This CDR3 has 17 amino acids. CDR3 residues: CASSHRDSGIRTDTQYF. The CDR3 DNA reads as TGCGCCAGCAGTCACCGGGACAGCGGAATAAGGACAGATACGCAGTATTTT.

The chain couples TRBV10-3 to TRBJ1-1; the D gene is possibly TRBD1 (5 bases). Trimming removed 4 bases from V and 3 bases from J, with 15 bases in between. The CDR3 covers 15 residues. Germline CDR1 is ENHRY and CDR2 is SYGVKD. The CDR3 nucleotides are TGTGCCATCAGTGGCCCGAGGGGCGGCCACACTGAAGCTTTCTTT. This translates into CAISGPRGGHTEAFF.

In this sample, this clone turned up once. The chain carries TRBV5-6 and TRBJ2-1; D is ambiguous. CDR3 size: 14 residues. Trimming removed 0 bases from V and 15 bases from J, with 19 bases in between. Germline values: CDR1 SGHDT, CDR2 YYEEEE. This CDR3 is CASSLGITGPKGFF. DNA of the CDR3: TGTGCCAGCAGCTTGGGTATTACGGGCCCAAAGGGGTTCTTC.

The chain is built from TRBV5-4 and TRBJ2-7; 9 positions match TRBD2. This CDR3 spans 15 amino acids. The V segment lost 0 bases and the J segment 4 bases; nucleotides outside the gene matches: 5. Germline V gives CDR1 SGHNT, CDR2 YYREEE (reference sequence). The CDR3 region is CASSLVREGLYEQYF. CDR3 DNA: TGTGCCAGCAGCTTGGTGCGGGAGGGCCTGTACGAGCAGTACTTC.

The chain is built from TRBV7-2 and TRBJ2-1; 9 positions agree with TRBD2. CDR1 is SGHTA and CDR2 is FQGNSA in the germline V gene. The CDR3 contains 16 residues. The V segment lost 7 bases and the J segment 2 bases; nucleotides outside the gene matches: 9. DNA for the CDR3: TGTGCCAGCAAACCTCTAGCGGGACTGACCTACAATGAGCAGTTCTTC. Translated: CASKPLAGLTYNEQFF.

CDR3 protein: CSVEVRAGALNYGYTF. The CDR3 DNA is TGCAGCGTTGAAGTGAGGGCGGGAGCACTCAACTATGGCTACACCTTC. The chain joins TRBV29-1 to TRBJ1-2; D is unclear. CDR1 SQVTM and CDR2 ANQGSEA come from the germline V gene. There are 16 residues in the CDR3. V lost 1 base to trimming and J lost 2 bases, with 17 bases between them.

The J gene is TRBJ2-6, the V gene TRBV7-3; D may match TRBD1 or TRBD2 (6 bases each). Germline V gives CDR1 SGHTA, CDR2 FQGTGA. This CDR3 contains 19 residues. V was clipped by 0 bases and J by 4 bases, with 19 bases between them. CDR3 bases: TGTGCCAGCAGCTTAACGAGTCGGGGGCGCCCGCCCGGGGCCAACGTCCTGACTTTC. This encodes CASSLTSRGRPPGANVLTF.

The V call is TRBV19, the J call TRBJ2-7; no firm D call. This CDR3 comprises 16 residues. The V gene's germline CDR1 is LNHDA and CDR2 SQIVND (reference sequence). V lost 4 bases to trimming and J lost 3 bases, with 19 bases between them. This CDR3 is CASSTGPHTPNYEQYF. CDR3 DNA: TGTGCCAGTAGTACCGGACCCCATACCCCAAACTACGAGCAGTACTTC.

The chain couples TRBV5-6 to TRBJ1-4; no definite D call. Trimming stripped 1 base from V and 0 bases from J, with 7 bases between. CDR3 length: 15 amino acids. The germline V gene encodes CDR1 SGHDT and CDR2 YYEEEE. The CDR3 DNA is TGTGCCAGCAGCTTGAGGTCCGCAACTAATGAAAAACTGTTTTTT. Translation: CASSLRSATNEKLFF. Based on the CDR3 plus reference TRBV5-6 and TRBJ1-4, the full variable domain is DAGVTQSPTHLIKTRGQQVTLRCSPKSGHDTVSWYQQALGQGPQFIFQYYEEEERQRGNFPDRFSGHQFPNYSSELNVNALLLGDSALYLCASSLRSATNEKLFFGSGTQLSVL.

This sequence joins TRBV11-2 and TRBJ2-2; TRBD2 is a possible D gene (5 bases). This CDR3 is built from 19 residues. V was clipped by 1 base and J by 1 base, with 19 bases between them. Germline V CDR1 and CDR2: SGHAT, FQNNGV. The CDR3 loop reads CASSLGPPARGRNTGELFF. The CDR3 coding sequence is TGTGCCAGCAGCTTAGGCCCCCCGGCAAGAGGGAGGAACACCGGGGAGCTGTTTTTT.

The V gene is TRBV20-1, the J gene TRBJ2-7; D is unclear. Trimming took 6 bases from V and 6 from J, leaving 12 bases between them. The germline V gene has CDR1 DFQATT and CDR2 SNEGSKA (reference sequence). CDR3 length: 11 residues. The CDR3 bases are TGCAGTGCAAAGGCCCTAGGCGAGCAGTACTTC. It yields the protein CSAKALGEQYF.

The chain uses TRBV19 and TRBJ2-3; 10 bases align to TRBD2. The ends lost 6 bases at V and 6 bases at J; junction bases unmatched: 3. Germline lookup yields CDR1 LNHDA and CDR2 SQIVND (reference sequence). The CDR3 consists of 13 residues. The DNA of the CDR3 is TGTGCCAGTAGGGTAGCGGGAGGTGATACGCAGTATTTT. It translates to CASRVAGGDTQYF.